This T cell receptor (beta chain) appears in the sequencing data of a study of breast tumors, draining lymph nodes, adjacent tissues. This clonotype has a handful of counts. The antigen remains unidentified. A much bigger clone sits one base away, suggesting this may be a read error. TCRdb reanalysed the multiplex PCR reads using MiXCR and keeps one entry per CDR3 protein. The profile shows 150,000 to 200,000 distinct CDR3 sequences, 30% to 35% of them singletons. This CDR3 spans 16 amino acids. Trimming removed 11 bases at V and 3 bases at J, with 22 bases between. Axillary draining lymph nodes of breast cancer patients supplied the node samples. Study-level points and caveats: Luminal-like breast cancer showed significantly higher tumor–nontumor repertoire similarity than basal-like. Tumor repertoires ranked between lymph nodes and nontumor tissue in diversity, with V and J gene preferences. The lymph node origin of tumor T cells was framed as consistent with a hypothesis, not demonstrated. The data were judged consistent with most tumor T cells coming from lymph node and expanding in tumor.

Sequencing was carried out using axillary lymph node tissue. The V call is TRBV12-3 or TRBV12-4, the J call TRBJ2-2; D is possibly TRBD1 (5 bases). This TCR was recovered from a female donor with breast cancer. Some clones in this sample may be carry-over from other donors' samples. CDR3 in DNA: TGTGCCTGCACTTCAGGGCCAGGACGGGACACCGGGGAGCTGTTTTTT. Amino acid sequence: CACTSGPGRDTGELFF.